This T cell receptor (beta chain) was recorded in a study of technical replicates of blood from several donors. Profiling relied on immunoSEQ multiplex PCR, and the TCRdb table lists in-frame clones only, not all of them. The sample holds roughly 76,000 clones; around 94% are singletons and the top ten take approximately 0.42%. The CDR3 has 15 amino acids. Germline-derived CDR1 and CDR2 are LNHDA and SQIVND (reference sequence). J gave up 0 bases and V 6 bases, and 8 bases lay outside the gene matches. The receptor's source is a human donor in good health. J is TRBJ2-7 and V is TRBV19, with 7 nucleotides matching TRBD2. What was sequenced was T cells isolated from PBMCs. The CDR3 spells CASSSVASGSYEQYF. The CDR3 DNA follows: TGTGCCAGTAGCTCGGTCGCTAGCGGCTCCTACGAGCAGTACTTC.